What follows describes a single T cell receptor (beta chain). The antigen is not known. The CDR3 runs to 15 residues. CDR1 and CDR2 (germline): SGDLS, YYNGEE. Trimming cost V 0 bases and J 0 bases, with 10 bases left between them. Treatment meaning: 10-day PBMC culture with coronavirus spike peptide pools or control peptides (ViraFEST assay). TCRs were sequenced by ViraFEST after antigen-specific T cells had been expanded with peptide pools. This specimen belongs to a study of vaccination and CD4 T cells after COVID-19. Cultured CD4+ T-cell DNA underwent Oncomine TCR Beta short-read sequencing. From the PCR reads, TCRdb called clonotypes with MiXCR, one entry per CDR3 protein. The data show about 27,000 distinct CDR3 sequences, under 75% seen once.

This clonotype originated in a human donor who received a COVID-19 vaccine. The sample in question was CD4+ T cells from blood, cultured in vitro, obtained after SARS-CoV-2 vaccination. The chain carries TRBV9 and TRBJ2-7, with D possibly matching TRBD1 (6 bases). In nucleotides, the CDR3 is TGTGCCAGCAGCGTAGGGGGGCTCAGCTCCTACGAGCAGTACTTC. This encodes CASSVGGLSSYEQYF.